Listed below are T cell receptor beta chains from one sample, sequenced in a study of T cell clonotyping in hematopoietic cell transplantation. Here immunoSEQ multiplex PCR was the method, and the copy in TCRdb shows in-frame clones only, minus some. This sample has about 45,000 clones, with roughly 80% found just once. This material consisted of peripheral blood mononuclear cells, taken before stem cell transplant. The receptors stem from a man aged 55-75 years with myelodysplastic syndrome. Some clones in this sample may be carry-over from other donors' samples. Each CDR3 is given with its conserved first and last residue. Fields, in order: clone size, D gene, V gene, J gene, CDR3 protein, CDR3 DNA. D genes are given only for firm matches. The size of a clone is reported for some rows only, either as once, few or many, or as a class for expanded clones.

.	.	TRBV6-5	TRBJ1-6	CASSYARDNSPLHF	TGTGCCAGCAGTTACGCCCGCGATAATTCACCCCTCCACTTT
.	.	TRBV21-1	TRBJ1-5	CASSGRQNSNQPQHF	TGTGCCAGCAGCGGACGACAGAATAGCAATCAGCCCCAGCATTTT
.	.	TRBV2	TRBJ2-7	CASKSQGPSYEQYF	TGTGCCAGCAAATCCCAAGGGCCCTCCTACGAGCAGTACTTC
once	.	TRBV7-8	TRBJ2-7	CASSLSLGLSSYEQYF	TGTGCCAGCAGTCTTAGCTTGGGACTCAGCTCCTACGAGCAGTACTTC
.	.	TRBV14	TRBJ1-1	CASSQDQVGPSGAFF	TGTGCCAGCAGCCAAGACCAAGTCGGACCGTCTGGGGCTTTCTTT
.	TRBD1	TRBV29-1	TRBJ1-2	CSVPGQDNYGYTF	TGCAGCGTCCCAGGACAGGATAACTATGGCTACACCTTC
once	.	TRBV28	TRBJ1-1	CASSPSSKQSTEAFF	TGTGCCAGCAGTCCCTCATCCAAACAGAGCACTGAAGCTTTCTTT
.	TRBD2	TRBV25-1	TRBJ2-2	CASSSGGDTGELFF	TGTGCCAGCAGTAGCGGGGGGGACACCGGGGAGCTGTTTTTT
.	.	TRBV7-9	TRBJ1-2	CASSPGTSDYGYTF	TGTGCCAGCAGCCCCGGGACATCTGACTATGGCTACACCTTC
.	.	TRBV29-1	TRBJ1-2	CSGTHGYGYTF	TGCAGCGGGACCCACGGCTATGGCTACACCTTC
.	.	TRBV6-5	TRBJ1-2	CASSDNYGYTF	TGTGCCAGCAGCGACAACTATGGCTACACCTTC
.	.	TRBV6-5	TRBJ2-7	CASTSTDSYEQYF	TGTGCCAGCACTAGCACGGACTCCTACGAGCAGTACTTC
few	.	TRBV4-2	TRBJ1-1	CASSQGVGGLTEAFF	TGTGCCAGCAGCCAAGGAGTTGGGGGGTTAACTGAAGCTTTCTTT
.	.	TRBV28	TRBJ2-1	CASSPYNEQFF	TGTGCCAGCAGTCCATACAATGAGCAGTTCTTC
.	TRBD1	TRBV25-1	TRBJ2-3	CASSDRGQGSDTQYF	TGTGCCAGCAGTGACAGGGGACAGGGATCGGATACGCAGTATTTT
.	.	TRBV5-1	TRBJ1-1	CASSLLNSVPNTEAFF	TGCGCCAGCAGCTTGTTAAATTCGGTCCCTAACACTGAAGCTTTCTTT
.	.	TRBV29-1	TRBJ1-5	CSVVVGINQPQHF	TGCAGCGTTGTGGTGGGAATCAATCAGCCCCAGCATTTT
.	.	TRBV5-1	TRBJ2-7	CASSSSDDRTHEQYF	TGCGCCAGCAGCTCCTCCGACGACAGGACCCACGAGCAGTACTTC
.	.	TRBV4-3	TRBJ1-5	CASSREINQPQHF	TGCGCCAGCAGCCGGGAGATTAATCAGCCCCAGCATTTT
once	.	TRBV2	TRBJ1-1	CASSRDRAAEAFF	TGTGCCAGCAGTAGGGACCGCGCTGCTGAAGCTTTCTTT
.	TRBD2	TRBV10-2	TRBJ2-7	CASSEVLGLAEYEQYF	TGCGCCAGCAGTGAGGTATTGGGGCTAGCGGAATACGAGCAGTACTTC
.	.	TRBV5-6	TRBJ2-5	CASSLEAQGTQYF	TGTGCCAGCAGCTTGGAGGCGCAAGGGACCCAGTACTTC
.	TRBD2	TRBV5-1	TRBJ2-5	CASSSWGQRGGFGETQYF	TGCGCCAGCAGCTCCTGGGGGCAGCGGGGGGGTTTCGGGGAGACCCAGTACTTC
.	.	TRBV9	TRBJ1-3	CASSVLPDGDTIYF	TGTGCCAGCAGCGTATTACCCGACGGGGACACCATATATTTT
once	TRBD1	TRBV28	TRBJ1-5	CASTSPSGTGLNQPQHF	TGTGCCAGCACTTCACCATCCGGGACAGGGCTTAATCAGCCCCAGCATTTT
.	TRBD1	TRBV28	TRBJ1-5	CASTAPQGMDQPQHF	TGTGCCAGCACAGCACCACAGGGGATGGATCAGCCCCAGCATTTT
.	.	TRBV20-1	TRBJ2-7	CSVRTPDEQYF	TGCAGTGTCCGGACCCCTGACGAGCAGTACTTC
.	TRBD1	TRBV7-7	TRBJ2-5	CASSASGQGAWETQYF	TGTGCTAGCAGCGCCTCCGGACAGGGGGCATGGGAGACCCAGTACTTC
.	.	TRBV6-1	TRBJ2-7	CASSRSRDSNEQYF	TGTGCCAGCAGTAGGTCCCGAGACTCCAACGAGCAGTACTTC
.	TRBD1	TRBV5-1	TRBJ1-2	CASSLDAGGEVNYGYTF	TGCGCCAGCAGCTTGGATGCAGGGGGCGAAGTTAACTATGGCTACACCTTC
few	.	TRBV6-1	TRBJ1-2	CASSPEYGYTF	TGTGCCAGCAGTCCAGAATACGGCTACACCTTC
.	TRBD1	TRBV15	TRBJ2-5	CATSRGQGIETQYF	TGTGCCACCAGCAGAGGACAGGGGATAGAGACCCAGTACTTC
.	.	TRBV6-1	TRBJ1-6	CASSEAGRGQPLHF	TGTGCCAGCAGTGAAGCCGGCAGGGGTCAACCCCTCCACTTT
.	.	TRBV4-3	TRBJ2-1	CASSQDWGGAREQFF	TGCGCCAGCAGCCAAGATTGGGGGGGGGCGAGGGAGCAGTTCTTC
.	TRBD1	TRBV7-8	TRBJ2-2	CASSSDRDTGELFF	TGTGCCAGCAGCTCGGACAGGGACACCGGGGAGCTGTTTTTT
.	.	TRBV7-9	TRBJ1-2	CASSLSGWTAVGYTF	TGTGCCAGCAGCTTATCGGGGTGGACAGCGGTTGGCTACACCTTC
.	.	TRBV6-1	TRBJ1-2	CASSANSSPYGYTF	TGTGCCAGCAGTGCGAACAGCTCACCCTATGGCTACACCTTC
few	TRBD1	TRBV5-1	TRBJ2-4	CASSSGQLAKNIQYF	TGCGCCAGCAGCTCGGGACAGCTAGCCAAAAACATTCAGTACTTC
few	.	TRBV6-1	TRBJ2-5	CASSGQGGYQETQYF	TGTGCCAGCAGCGGGCAGGGCGGGTACCAAGAGACCCAGTACTTC
.	.	TRBV27	TRBJ1-1	CASSFAIRAEAFF	TGTGCCAGCAGTTTTGCCATTAGGGCTGAAGCTTTCTTT
.	.	TRBV6-6	TRBJ1-1	CASSYSYRDTEAFF	TGTGCCAGCAGTTACTCCTACCGGGACACTGAAGCTTTCTTT
.	.	TRBV5-3	TRBJ2-7	CARSLEVRRPEQYF	TGTGCCAGAAGCTTGGAGGTCAGACGCCCCGAGCAGTACTTC
.	TRBD1	TRBV7-6	TRBJ1-5	CASSLDRTQPQHF	TGTGCCAGCAGCTTGGACAGGACTCAGCCCCAGCATTTT
.	.	TRBV7-8	TRBJ1-6	CASSLEQGSYNSPLHF	TGTGCCAGCAGCTTAGAGCAGGGTTCCTATAATTCACCCCTCCACTTT
.	TRBD1	TRBV29-1	TRBJ2-3	CSVEAGQAITDTQYF	TGCAGCGTTGAAGCCGGACAGGCCATCACAGATACGCAGTATTTT
.	.	TRBV6-5	TRBJ2-7	CASSYGSGTDWDEQYF	TGTGCCAGCAGTTACGGATCCGGGACTGATTGGGACGAGCAGTACTTC
.	TRBD1	TRBV29-1	TRBJ1-1	CSVTKGDRMNTEAFF	TGCAGCGTCACCAAGGGGGACAGGATGAACACTGAAGCTTTCTTT
few	.	TRBV9	TRBJ2-5	CASSPGTLGGTQYF	TGTGCCAGCAGCCCCGGGACATTGGGAGGGACCCAGTACTTC
.	TRBD1	TRBV7-8	TRBJ2-7	CASSLTGGLYEQYF	TGTGCCAGCAGCTTGACAGGGGGTCTCTACGAGCAGTACTTC
.	TRBD1	TRBV15	TRBJ2-7	CATLRDRGSYEQYF	TGTGCCACCCTCCGGGACAGGGGTTCCTACGAGCAGTACTTC
.	TRBD2	TRBV7-9	TRBJ2-3	CASSLHSTSGGLDTQYF	TGTGCCAGCAGCCTCCATTCGACTAGCGGGGGGTTGGATACGCAGTATTTT
.	TRBD1	TRBV7-2	TRBJ2-7	CASSTGRQGYEQYF	TGTGCCAGCAGCACCGGACGACAGGGGTACGAGCAGTACTTC
.	.	TRBV7-6	TRBJ1-3	CASSLWGSSSGNTIYF	TGTGCCAGCAGCTTATGGGGTTCTAGCTCTGGAAACACCATATATTTT
.	TRBD2	TRBV28	TRBJ2-7	CASSPRQRGPRPYEQYF	TGTGCCAGCAGTCCCCGACAGCGGGGCCCCAGACCCTACGAGCAGTACTTC
.	.	TRBV28	TRBJ1-2	CASSLPRERNYGYTF	TGTGCCAGCAGTTTGCCGCGTGAGAGGAACTATGGCTACACCTTC
.	TRBD1	TRBV19	TRBJ1-1	CASSRQGFNTEAFF	TGTGCCAGTAGTAGACAGGGATTCAACACTGAAGCTTTCTTT
.	TRBD1	TRBV7-2	TRBJ1-2	CASGYRLGQGDYGYTF	TGTGCCAGCGGCTACCGGCTGGGACAGGGAGACTATGGCTACACCTTC
.	TRBD1	TRBV7-8	TRBJ1-1	CASGQGGEAFF	TGTGCCAGCGGACAGGGCGGTGAAGCTTTCTTT
.	.	TRBV4-1	TRBJ1-2	CASSQEAGRYNGYTF	TGCGCCAGCAGCCAAGAAGCAGGGCGGTATAATGGCTACACCTTC